In this sample, the clone carrying this T cell receptor (beta chain) is large (0.1 to 1%). No antigen is known for it. Recipient blood drawn about 28 days pretransplant and days 30, 100, 180 after. This sample is part of a study of T cell clonotyping in hematopoietic cell transplantation. Study results and limitations: Pathologically expanded recipient clonotypes increased progressively from day 30 to day 180 as diversity fell.

Libraries were prepared by immunoSEQ multiplex PCR; TCRdb keeps only in-frame clonotypes and omits some of them. Among 13,000 to 15,000 clones listed, approximately 95% were seen once. The length of the CDR3 is 14 residues. Germline loops: CDR1 SSHAT, CDR2 FNYEAQ (reference sequence). V was pared by 5 bases and J by 5 bases, with 15 bases between. This material consisted of PBMCs, taken 30 days after allogeneic stem cell transplant. V gene TRBV7-7 combines with J gene TRBJ2-5; TRBD2 is a possible D gene (5 bases). This clonotype was sampled from a male patient aged 55 to 69 who had an allogeneic stem cell transplant from an unrelated donor, so the T cells may come from the graft donor. Some clones in this sample may be carry-over from other donors' samples. CDR3 bases: TGTGCCAGCAGCCCCCTGGGAGTCGGGGAGACCCAGTACTTC. This sequence encodes CASSPLGVGETQYF.